This T cell receptor (beta chain) originates from a study of molecular identifiers for immune sequencing clone quantification (dated by TCRdb to the late 2010s). Turning to the overall study: For a replicate experiment, the RNA from either 20,000 or 100,000 naive CD8 T cells was divided into five aliquots, and four of those aliquots went on to sequencing. This methods study used CD8 T cells to benchmark TCR RNA copy counting and molecular-identifier clustering-based TCR repertoire sequencing (MIDCIRS).

Study-wide findings and limitations: Without barcode sub-clustering, chimeric consensus sequences inflated TCR diversity; chimeras reached as high as 47%. In CMV-specific effector cells, clones with more than 20 RNA copies accounted for over 99% of molecules, whereas in naive cells such clones accounted for under 1%. Naive libraries contained spiked-in Jurkat TCR RNA (approximately nine copies' worth), which is not part of the donor repertoire. Identical TCR molecules sharing a barcode could cause highly expanded clone sizes to be underestimated. Modeling gave around 2.7 recovered TCR RNA copies per cell versus around 10 by digital PCR, implying approximately 30% capture efficiency. Spiked-in Jurkat TCR RNA equal to a single cell's worth was reported to be detectable even within one million naive CD8 T cells.

Libraries of naive CD8 T cells were generated from around 20,000 to 1,000,000 sorted cells, with 10%, 30% or 50% of the purified RNA used. Naive CD8 T cells, defined as CD8+CD4-CCR7+CD45RA+, were FACS-sorted into RLT Plus buffer on a BD FACSAria II. To test detection sensitivity, Jurkat RNA equivalent to about ten TCR copies was spiked into samples of about 20,000-1,100,000 naive CD8 T cells. CD8 T cells were enriched with RosetteSep CD8+ T Cell Enrichment Cocktail and Ficoll-Paque, followed by ACK red cell lysis. The library came from PCR. TCRdb shows the sequencer as Illumina HiSeq 4000. Preparation of bulk TCR libraries followed a previously described approach, with the TCR primers listed in Table S5. The Qiagen AllPrep DNA/RNA kit was used to purify total RNA. Reads from multiple sequencing runs of the same library were pooled before analysis. The study's own analysis went as follows. Reads were retained only if an exact TCR constant sequence was present, and the retained reads were trimmed to 150 nt and grouped according to their 12-nt molecular barcodes. Reads in each barcode group were sub-clustered using a 15% Levenshtein threshold, and a quality-weighted consensus sequence was built for each RNA molecule. Non-functional sequences were filtered out, along with any lower-count sequence sitting one edit away from another sequence. Based on a fit of two negative binomial distributions, barcode sub-clusters having less than 20% of the maximum read count were discarded. TCRdb took the public reads, trimmed them with fastp at Q25, ran MiXCR for clone calling and kept in-frame beta chains. Identical CDR3 protein sequences are pooled into one entry, listed with their most common genes and DNA. None of the V and J calls come from the authors' own analysis; TCRdb made them. The sample table records over 600,000 distinct CDR3 sequences; about 20% of these occur just once. Roughly 0.85% of the sample rests with the top ten.

V is cut by 2 bases and J by 3 bases, and the space between the germline ends is 11 bases. Inclusive of the bounding cysteine and phenylalanine, the CDR3 is 14 residues long. Only the CDR3 portion is preserved as DNA: 42 bases, with reading frame beginning at the first base. The germline V gene (reference sequence) supplies CDR1 SEHNR and CDR2 FQNEAQ. Only a few counts were recorded for this clonotype. No cognate antigen has been identified for it. The input lacks base qualities; no much larger clone sits a single base away. The receptor's source is a human donor in good health. Some libraries in this study had Jurkat cell RNA spiked in. The sequence joins TRBV7-9 to TRBJ2-7; the D element might be TRBD1 or TRBD2, as each aligns at 7 bases. The sample taken for sequencing was naive CD8+ T cells from blood, with Jurkat cell RNA spiked in. The label giving this sample's cell subset or site can be read as: FACS-sorted CD8+CD4-CCR7+CD45RA+ naive T cells. The encoded CDR3 is CASSLPGGDYEQYF. Read as DNA, the sequence is TGTGCCAGCAGCTTACCAGGGGGGGACTACGAGCAGTACTTC.